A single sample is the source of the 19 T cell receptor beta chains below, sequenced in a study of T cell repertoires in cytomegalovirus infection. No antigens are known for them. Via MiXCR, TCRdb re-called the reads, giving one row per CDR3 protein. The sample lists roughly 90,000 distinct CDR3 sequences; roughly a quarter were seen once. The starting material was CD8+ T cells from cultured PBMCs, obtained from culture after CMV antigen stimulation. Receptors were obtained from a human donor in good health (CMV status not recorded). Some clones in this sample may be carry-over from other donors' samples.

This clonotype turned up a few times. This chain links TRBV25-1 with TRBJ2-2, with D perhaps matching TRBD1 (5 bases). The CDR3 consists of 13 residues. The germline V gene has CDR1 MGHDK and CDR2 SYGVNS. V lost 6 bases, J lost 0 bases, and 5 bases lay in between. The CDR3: CASRDTNTGELFF. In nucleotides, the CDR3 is TGTGCCAGCAGGGACACGAACACCGGGGAGCTGTTTTTT.

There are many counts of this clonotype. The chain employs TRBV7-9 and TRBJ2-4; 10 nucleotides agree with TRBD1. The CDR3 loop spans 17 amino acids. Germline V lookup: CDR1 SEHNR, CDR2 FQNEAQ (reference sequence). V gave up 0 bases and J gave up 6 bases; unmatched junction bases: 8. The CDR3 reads CASSLAPGQGPGNIQYF. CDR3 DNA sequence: TGTGCCAGCAGCTTAGCCCCGGGACAGGGGCCGGGAAACATTCAGTACTTC. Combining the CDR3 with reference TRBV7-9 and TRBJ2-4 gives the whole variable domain DTGVSQNPRHKITKRGQNVTFRCDPISEHNRLYWYRQTLGQGPEFLTYFQNEAQLEKSRLLSDRFSAERPKGSFSTLEIQRTEQGDSAMYLCASSLAPGQGPGNIQYFGAGTRLSVL.

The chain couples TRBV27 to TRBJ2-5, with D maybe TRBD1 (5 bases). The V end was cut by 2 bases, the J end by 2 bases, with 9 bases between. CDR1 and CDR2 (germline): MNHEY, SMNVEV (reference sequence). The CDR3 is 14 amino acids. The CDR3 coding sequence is TGTGCCAGCAGTTTAGTAAGGGGTCAAGAGACCCAGTACTTC. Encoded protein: CASSLVRGQETQYF.

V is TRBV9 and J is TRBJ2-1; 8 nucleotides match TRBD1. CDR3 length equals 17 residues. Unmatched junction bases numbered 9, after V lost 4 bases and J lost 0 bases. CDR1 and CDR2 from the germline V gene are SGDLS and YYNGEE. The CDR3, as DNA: TGTGCCAGCAGCACCGAGGGACAGGCGAGCTCCTACAATGAGCAGTTCTTC. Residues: CASSTEGQASSYNEQFF.

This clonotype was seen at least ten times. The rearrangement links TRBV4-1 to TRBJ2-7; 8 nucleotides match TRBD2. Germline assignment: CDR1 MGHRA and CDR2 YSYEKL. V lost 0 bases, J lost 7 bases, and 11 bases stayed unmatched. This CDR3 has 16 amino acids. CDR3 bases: TGCGCCAGCAGCCAAGAAAGCGCGGGAGGAAACCTTGAGCAGTACTTC. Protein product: CASSQESAGGNLEQYF.

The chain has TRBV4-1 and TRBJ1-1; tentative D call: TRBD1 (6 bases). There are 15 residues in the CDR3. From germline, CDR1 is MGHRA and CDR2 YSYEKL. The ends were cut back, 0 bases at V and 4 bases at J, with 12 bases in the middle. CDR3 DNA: TGCGCCAGCAGCCAAGAGATCCAGGGGCTCACTGAAGCTTTCTTT. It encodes CASSQEIQGLTEAFF.

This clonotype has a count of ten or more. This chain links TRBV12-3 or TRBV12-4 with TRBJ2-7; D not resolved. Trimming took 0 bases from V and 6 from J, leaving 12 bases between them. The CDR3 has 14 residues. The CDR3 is CASSLASFSGEQYF. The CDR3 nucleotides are TGTGCCAGCAGTTTAGCAAGCTTCTCTGGCGAGCAGTACTTC.

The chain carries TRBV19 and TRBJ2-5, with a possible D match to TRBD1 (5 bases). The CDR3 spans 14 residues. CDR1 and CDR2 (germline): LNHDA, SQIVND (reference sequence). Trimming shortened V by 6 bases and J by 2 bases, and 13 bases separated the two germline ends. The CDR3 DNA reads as TGTGCCAGTAGCGCCAGGGCTATTCAAGAGACCCAGTACTTC. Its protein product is CASSARAIQETQYF.

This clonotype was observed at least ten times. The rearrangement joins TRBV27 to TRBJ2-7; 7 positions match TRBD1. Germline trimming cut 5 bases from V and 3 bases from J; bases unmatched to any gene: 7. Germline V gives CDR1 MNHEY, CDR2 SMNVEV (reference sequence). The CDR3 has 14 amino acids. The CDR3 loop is CASSPDRDSYEQYF. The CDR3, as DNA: TGTGCCAGCAGTCCAGACCGGGACAGCTACGAGCAGTACTTC.

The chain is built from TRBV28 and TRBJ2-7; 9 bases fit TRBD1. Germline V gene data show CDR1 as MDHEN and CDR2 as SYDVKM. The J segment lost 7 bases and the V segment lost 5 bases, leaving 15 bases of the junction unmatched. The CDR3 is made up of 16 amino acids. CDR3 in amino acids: CASSPLSEQGAEEQYF. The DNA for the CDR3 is TGTGCCAGCAGTCCCCTTTCTGAACAGGGGGCAGAAGAGCAGTACTTC.

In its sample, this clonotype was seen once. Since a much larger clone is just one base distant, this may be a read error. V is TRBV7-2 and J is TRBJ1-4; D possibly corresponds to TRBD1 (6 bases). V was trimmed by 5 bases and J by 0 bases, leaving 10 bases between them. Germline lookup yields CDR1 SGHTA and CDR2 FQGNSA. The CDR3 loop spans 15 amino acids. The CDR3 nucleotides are TGTGCCAGCAGCCCGCGACAGGCAACTAATGAAAAACTGTTTTTT. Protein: CASSPRQATNEKLFF.

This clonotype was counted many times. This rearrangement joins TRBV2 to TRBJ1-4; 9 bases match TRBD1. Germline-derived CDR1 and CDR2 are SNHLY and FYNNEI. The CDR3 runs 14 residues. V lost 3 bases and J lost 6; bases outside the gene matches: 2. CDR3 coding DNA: TGTGCCAGCAGTGATACAGGGGGCTATGAAAAACTGTTTTTT. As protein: CASSDTGGYEKLFF.

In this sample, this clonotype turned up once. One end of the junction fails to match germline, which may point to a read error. The CDR3 coding sequence is TGTGCCAGCAGCTTTGAAAAGACCAGGGGAGGCAGCGATGAGCAGTTCTTC. Translated, it gives CASSFEKTRGGSDEQFF. V is TRBV5-3 and J is TRBJ2-1; the D call may be TRBD1 or TRBD2 (6 bases each). TRBV5-3 is an open reading frame whose function is uncertain. The CDR3 spans 17 residues.

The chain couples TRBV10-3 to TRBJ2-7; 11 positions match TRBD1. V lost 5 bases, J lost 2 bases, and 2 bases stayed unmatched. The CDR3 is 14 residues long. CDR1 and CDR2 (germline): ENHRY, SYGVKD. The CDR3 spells CAISMDRGPYEQYF. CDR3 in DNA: TGTGCCATCAGTATGGACAGGGGGCCCTACGAGCAGTACTTC.

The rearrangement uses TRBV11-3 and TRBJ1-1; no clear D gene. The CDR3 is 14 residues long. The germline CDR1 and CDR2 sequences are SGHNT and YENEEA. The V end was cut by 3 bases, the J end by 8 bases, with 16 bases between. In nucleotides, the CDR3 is TGTGCCAGCAGCTTCACCCCTAACATAGGCGAAGCTTTCTTT. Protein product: CASSFTPNIGEAFF.

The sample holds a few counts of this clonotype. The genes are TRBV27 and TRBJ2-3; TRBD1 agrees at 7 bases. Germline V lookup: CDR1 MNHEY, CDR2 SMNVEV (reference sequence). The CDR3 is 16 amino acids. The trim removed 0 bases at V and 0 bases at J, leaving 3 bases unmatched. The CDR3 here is CASSLSRGLSTDTQYF. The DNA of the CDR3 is TGTGCCAGCAGTTTATCTAGGGGGCTTAGCACAGATACGCAGTATTTT.

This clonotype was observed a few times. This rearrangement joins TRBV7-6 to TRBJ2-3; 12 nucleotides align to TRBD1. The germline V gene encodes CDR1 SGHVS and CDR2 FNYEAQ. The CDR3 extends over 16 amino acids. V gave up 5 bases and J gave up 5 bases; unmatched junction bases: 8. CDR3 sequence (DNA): TGTGCCAGCAGCGAAGGGACAGGGGGCATGGGAGATACGCAGTATTTT. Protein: CASSEGTGGMGDTQYF.

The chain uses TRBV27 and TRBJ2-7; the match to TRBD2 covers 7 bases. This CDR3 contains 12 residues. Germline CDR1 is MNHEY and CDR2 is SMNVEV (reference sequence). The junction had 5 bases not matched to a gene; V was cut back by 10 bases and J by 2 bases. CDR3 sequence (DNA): TGTGCCACCACTAGCGAGGCCTACGAGCAGTACTTC. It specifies CATTSEAYEQYF.

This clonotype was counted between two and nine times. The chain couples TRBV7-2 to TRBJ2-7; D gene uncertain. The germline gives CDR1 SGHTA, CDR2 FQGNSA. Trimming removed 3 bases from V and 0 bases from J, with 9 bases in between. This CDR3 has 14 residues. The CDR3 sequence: CASSFAGNSYEQYF. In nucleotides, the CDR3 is TGTGCCAGCAGCTTTGCCGGCAACTCCTACGAGCAGTACTTC.